This TCR beta chain emerged from a study of beta chain features in type 1 diabetes listed by TCRdb under 2018. Broadly, across the study: Patients and healthy donors did not differ in mean age, gender distribution, total cell number or subset yield. Across all samples, some 110,000,000 sorted cells were examined, and cell number per subset correlated strongly with RNA yield. In the study, TCRB repertoires of sorted circulating CD4+ T cell subsets from recently diagnosed type 1 diabetes patients were compared with those of matched healthy donors. Regulatory and stem cell-like memory subsets were obtained from only 8 patients and about eight healthy donors, while naive and central memory subsets were obtained from all 28 donors. General study outcomes and caveats: At VDJ recombination sites, patients with type 1 diabetes made fewer insertions and deleted more nucleotides, a pattern implying thymic rearrangement abnormalities. Because the HLA sub-analyses included only small numbers of individuals, any influence of HLA type on TCRB rearrangement was left unresolved. Because cDNA was sequenced instead of genomic DNA, highly expressing activated cells could be over-represented, though the groups showed no difference in activation or CD3 levels. In all four CD4+ subsets, TCRB CDR3 length was moderately but significantly shorter in type 1 diabetes patients. Naive, central memory and regulatory TCRB repertoires appeared to be more alike among patients than among healthy donors. Shorter templates might be favored by PCR, yet because patient and control samples were amplified and corrected together, any such skew would affect both groups equally.

The CDR3 covers 13 residues, taking in both the cysteine and the phenylalanine. Only CDR3 DNA is held: 39 bases, read in frame from base 1. Sequences SGHRS (CDR1) and YFSETQ (CDR2) are obtained from the germline V gene. A distance of 10 bases separates the germline ends of V and J, which lose 4 bases and 5 bases respectively. All of the isolated RNA was reverse transcribed with the High Capacity cDNA Reverse Transcription Kit, so expressed TCRB transcripts were sequenced. Deep immunoSEQ sequencing was applied to naive, central memory and regulatory T cell samples, giving an average of roughly 3.6 million total reads per sample. After sorted cells were lysed in RLT buffer, RNA was extracted with DNase-treated RNeasy Micro or Mini kits, with the choice depending on cell number. Each cell subset was processed on its own to prevent cross-contamination, while patient and healthy donor samples were processed together. Using the immunoSEQ multiplex PCR, TCRB sequences were amplified from cDNA into 87-bp fragments spanning the CDR3 region. Sequencing of the amplicons was done on the Illumina HiSeq platform. Regarding the original processing steps: Synthetic template baselines were used to correct PCR bias computationally, reads within Hamming distance 2 were collapsed together, and singletons that could not be merged were discarded. By aligning reads against IMGT, V, D and J genes, CDR3 length, and insertions or deletions at six rearrangement sites were assigned. Clonotype counts were normalized to sorted cell number within each subset before computing true diversity and Gini coefficients with the tcR R package. The overlap coefficient, calculated on TCRB nucleotide sequences, was used to quantify repertoire sharing. Imported from immuneACCESS, the table was reduced by TCRdb to in-frame sequences with V and J called. These copies leave out some clones; in studies compared against another copy, an unresolved V gene accounts for under half, and the cause of the remainder is not known. V, J and clone size are those of that table, while D and trimming were read from the DNA. For this sample there are about 200,000 clones; under 13% appear just once. Jointly, the top ten make up 1% to 1.5% of the sample.

Regarding this clone: Its antigen has not been determined. No much larger clone is present one base from it, and per-base qualities are unavailable.

From each donor, a single peripheral blood sample of around 120 mL on average was drawn into heparinised tubes. Using a panel that included CD45RO, CCR7, CD25, CD127, CD95 and CD27, naive, central memory, regulatory and stem cell-like memory CD4+ T cells were sorted on a BD FACSAria II. Every sorted population had a purity above 95%. Right away, PBMCs were isolated by Lymphoprep density gradient centrifugation and were stained directly, with no culture step. So that batch effects would be minimized, each experiment stained and sorted samples in pairs, pairing one healthy donor with one patient. The source material was central memory CD4+ T cells from blood. The TCR sequence derives from a man between 18 and 35 years old in good health. The sequence joins TRBV5-1 to TRBJ2-1, with a weak D call of TRBD1 (6 bases match). The CDR3 reads CASSLDSNNEQFF. The DNA reads TGCGCCAGCAGCCTGGACAGCAACAATGAGCAGTTCTTC. Extended through the reference TRBV5-1 and TRBJ2-1 proteins, this CDR3 yields the full variable domain: KAGVTQTPRYLIKTRGQQVTLSCSPISGHRSVSWYQQTPGQGLQFLFEYFSETQRNKGNFPGRFSGRQFSNSRSEMNVSTLELGDSALYLCASSLDSNNEQFFGPGTRLTVL.